Listed here is a single TCR beta chain. The antigen is unknown. 5'RACE primed from the constant segment yielded TCR alpha and TCR beta cDNA libraries bearing sample barcodes and UMIs. Via MiXCR, TCRdb re-called the 5' RACE reads, giving one row per CDR3 protein. The sample lists 80,000 to 90,000 distinct CDR3 sequences, roughly 25% occurring once. The sample is drawn from a study of T-cell memory formation after mild COVID-19. Study-level background: Among the donors, TCR clusters were largely specific to each donor. Study-wide results and caveats: For contracting clones, CD4+ ones sat mainly in CM and EM, CD8+ in EMRA. Pre-infection memory showed some responding clones, and this suggested that cross-reactive memory joined.

The CDR3 runs 15 residues. CDR1 and CDR2 (germline): DFQATT, SNEGSKA (reference sequence). The V and J ends lost 0 bases and 4 bases respectively, with 13 bases between them. This chain links TRBV20-1 with TRBJ2-4; TRBD1 or TRBD2 may be the D gene (5 bases each). Sequenced material: PBMCs or a T cell subset sorted from them (not recorded which). This TCR was sampled from a man younger than 30 who had mild COVID-19 (a few samples of this study predate the infection). Cell type and time point are not known. The CDR3 bases are TGCAGTGCTAGAGATAATTCAGGGAGTAAAAACATTCAGTACTTC. This translates into CSARDNSGSKNIQYF.